This T cell receptor (beta chain) was profiled in a study of blood T cell repertoires in COVID-19. Cohort placement rested on clinical history that participants reported themselves. Per the original methods: Reference gene primer amplification gave estimated nucleated cell counts. Some clones are missing from TCRdb's copy, which holds only in-frame ones; the method was immunoSEQ multiplex PCR. V and J calls plus clone size are reproduced from that table; the DNA served to infer D and trimming. The table shows some 390,000 clones, with about nine tenths occurring only once. The receptor's source is a woman aged 25 to 39 who had recovered from COVID-19. Sequencing used PBMCs or T cells enriched from blood (not recorded which).

CDR3 nucleotides: TGTGCCAGCTCATCCGACAGGGAGCAGTACTTC. Amino acids: CASSSDREQYF. The chain couples TRBV18 to TRBJ2-7, with a tentative D call TRBD1 (6 bases). The CDR3 consists of 11 residues. Germline V CDR1 and CDR2: KGHSH, LQKENI. Trimming shortened V by 5 bases and J by 7 bases, and 9 bases separated the two germline ends.